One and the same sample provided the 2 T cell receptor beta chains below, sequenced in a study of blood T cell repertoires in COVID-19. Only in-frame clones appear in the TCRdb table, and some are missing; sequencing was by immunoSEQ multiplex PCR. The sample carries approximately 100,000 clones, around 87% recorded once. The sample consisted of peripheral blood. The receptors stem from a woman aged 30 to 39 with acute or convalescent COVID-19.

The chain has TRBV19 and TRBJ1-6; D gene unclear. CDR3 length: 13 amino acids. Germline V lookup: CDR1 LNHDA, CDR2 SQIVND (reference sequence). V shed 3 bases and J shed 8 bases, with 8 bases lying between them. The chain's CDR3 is CASSIYVHSPLHF. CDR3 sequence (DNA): TGTGCCAGTAGTATTTATGTTCATTCACCCCTCCACTTT. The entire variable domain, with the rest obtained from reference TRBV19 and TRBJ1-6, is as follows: DGGITQSPKYLFRKEGQNVTLSCEQNLNHDAMYWYRQDPGQGLRLIYYSQIVNDFQKGDIAEGYSVSREKKESFPLTVTSAQKNPTAFYLCASSIYVHSPLHFGNGTRLTVT.

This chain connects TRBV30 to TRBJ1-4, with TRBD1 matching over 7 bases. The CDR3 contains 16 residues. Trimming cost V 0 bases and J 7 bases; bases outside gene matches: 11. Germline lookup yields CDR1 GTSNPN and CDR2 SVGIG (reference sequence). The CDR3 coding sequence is TGTGCCTGGAGTGTATTACCGAGGGGGCTCGCTGAAAAACTGTTTTTT. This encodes CAWSVLPRGLAEKLFF.